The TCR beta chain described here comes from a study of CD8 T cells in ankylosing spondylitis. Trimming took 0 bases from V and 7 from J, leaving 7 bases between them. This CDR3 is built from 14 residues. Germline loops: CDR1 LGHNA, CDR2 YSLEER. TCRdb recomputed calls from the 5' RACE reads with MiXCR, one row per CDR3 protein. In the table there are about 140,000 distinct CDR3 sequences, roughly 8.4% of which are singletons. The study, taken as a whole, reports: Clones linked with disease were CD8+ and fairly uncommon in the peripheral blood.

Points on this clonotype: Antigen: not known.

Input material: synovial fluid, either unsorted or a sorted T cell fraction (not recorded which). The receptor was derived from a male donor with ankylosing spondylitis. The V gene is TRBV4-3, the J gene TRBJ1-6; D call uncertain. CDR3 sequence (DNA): TGCGCCAGCAGCCAAGATCATCCAAATTCACCCCTCCACTTT. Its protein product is CASSQDHPNSPLHF.